The 18 T cell receptor beta chains below were found in one sample sequenced in a study of CD8+ T cells in alopecia areata (dated 2018 in TCRdb). The sample's time point, from its label and the paper: less than 30 weeks on oral tofacitinib. This specimen's treatment or condition label, interpreted: oral pan-JAK inhibitor, 5-10 mg twice daily. The protocol used for the library was the immunoSEQ multiplex PCR assay. RNA was extracted from all samples and reverse transcribed into cDNA, which served as template for TCR sequencing. Not all clones reach the TCRdb copy of this immuneACCESS table, which keeps in-frame sequences only. Checked studies attribute under half of the gap to unresolved V genes and leave the rest unexplained. Counted in this sample were approximately 280,000 clones; about three fifths of them appeared once. Roughly 1.8% of the sample is held by the ten biggest clonotypes. Sample: CD4+ T cells sorted from blood, taken at week 24, from a patient treated with tofacitinib. The receptors were sampled from a human donor with alopecia areata.

The V gene is TRBV30, the J gene TRBJ2-2; perhaps TRBD2 as D (6 bases). V lost 1 base, J lost 3 bases, and 9 bases lay in between. Germline V gene data show CDR1 as GTSNPN and CDR2 as SVGIG (reference sequence). The CDR3 has 14 amino acids. CDR3 region: CAWSEGTYTGELFF. CDR3 nucleotide sequence: TGTGCCTGGAGTGAGGGGACTTACACCGGGGAGCTGTTTTTT.

The chain recombines TRBV5-4 with TRBJ2-3; D perhaps matches TRBD2 (6 bases). The V gene's germline CDR1 is SGHNT and CDR2 YYREEE (reference sequence). V lost 3 bases to trimming and J lost 3 bases, with 17 bases between them. This CDR3 is built from 16 residues. The CDR3 is CASSSEGPRETDTQYF. The CDR3 DNA reads TGTGCCAGCAGCTCGGAGGGACCTAGGGAGACAGATACGCAGTATTTT. The full variable domain, with the rest looked up from reference TRBV5-4 and TRBJ2-3, is ETGVTQSPTHLIKTRGQQVTLRCSSQSGHNTVSWYQQALGQGPQFIFQYYREEENGRGNFPPRFSGLQFPNYSSELNVNALELDDSALYLCASSSEGPRETDTQYFGPGTRLTVL.

The chain couples TRBV29-1 to TRBJ1-4; D perhaps matches TRBD1 (6 bases). Germline assignment: CDR1 SQVTM and CDR2 ANQGSEA. The CDR3 spans 14 residues. Trimming removed 6 bases from V and 7 bases from J, with 18 bases in between. CDR3 DNA: TGCAGCGTCGACAGCGGGACACTGGGTGAAAAACTGTTTTTT. Translating it yields CSVDSGTLGEKLFF.

CDR3 sequence reads: CASSLTGIIADTQYF. The CDR3 nucleotides are TGTGCCAGCAGCTTGACAGGGATTATCGCAGATACGCAGTATTTT. The V and J genes are TRBV7-2 and TRBJ2-3; 7 positions match TRBD1. Germline V gives CDR1 SGHTA, CDR2 FQGNSA. This CDR3 is built from 15 residues. V dropped 3 bases and J dropped 4; count of bases not matched to a gene: 7.

This clone was seen only a few times. CDR3 in amino acids: CASSVALGQNGYTF. In nucleotides, the CDR3 is TGTGCCAGCAGCGTAGCCCTCGGACAGAATGGCTACACCTTC. The rearrangement links TRBV9 to TRBJ1-2; D might be TRBD1 (6 bases). The CDR3 has 14 amino acids. The V end lost 0 bases, the J end lost 6 bases, and 12 bases lay between the germline ends. Germline values: CDR1 SGDLS, CDR2 YYNGEE.

The chain recombines TRBV7-8 with TRBJ2-5; D assignment may be TRBD1 or TRBD2 (5 bases each). The CDR3 covers 14 residues. CDR1 SGHVS and CDR2 FQNEAQ come from the germline V gene. The V end lost 3 bases, the J end lost 5 bases, and 13 bases lay between the germline ends. In DNA form, the CDR3 reads TGTGCCAGCAGCTTTTATGGGGGTGGGGAGACCCAGTACTTC. Residues: CASSFYGGGETQYF.

The chain uses TRBV25-1 and TRBJ1-5; the D is unclear. The CDR3 contains 16 residues. Germline V lookup: CDR1 MGHDK, CDR2 SYGVNS. Trimming removed 2 bases at V and 2 bases at J, with 13 bases between. The CDR3 region has the DNA TGTGCCAGCAGTGAAGTTGGAGGGATAGGCAATCAGCCCCAGCATTTT. Its protein product is CASSEVGGIGNQPQHF.

The chain carries TRBV30 and TRBJ1-2, with a possible D match to TRBD1 (5 bases). V was pared by 5 bases and J by 8 bases, with 18 bases between. The CDR3 sequence is 13 residues long. Germline loops: CDR1 GTSNPN, CDR2 SVGIG (reference sequence). The CDR3 DNA is TGTGCCTGGCGAGCCTCAGGGAGTCCCGGCTACACCTTC. Translation gives CAWRASGSPGYTF.

This clone was detected a few times. The V call is TRBV29-1, the J call TRBJ2-5, with TRBD2 as a possible D gene (5 bases). The CDR3 has 17 amino acids. Germline CDR1 and CDR2: SQVTM and ANQGSEA. Trimming took 2 bases from V and 5 from J, leaving 24 bases between them. This CDR3 is CSVEPKRRPGGQETQYF. The CDR3, as DNA: TGCAGCGTTGAACCGAAAAGGAGGCCCGGCGGGCAGGAGACCCAGTACTTC.

This clone was observed a few times. Other DNA sequences in this sample translate to the same CDR3. V is TRBV20-1 and J is TRBJ1-2; D remains unclear. The CDR3 spans 11 residues. Trimming removed 0 bases at V and 7 bases at J, with 6 bases between. CDR1 is DFQATT and CDR2 is SNEGSKA in the germline V gene (reference sequence). The CDR3 spells CSARDAGGYTF. The CDR3 bases are TGCAGTGCTAGAGATGCCGGTGGCTACACCTTC.

This clone was seen once. V gene TRBV9 combines with J gene TRBJ2-1; 7 nucleotides line up with TRBD2. The V segment lost 4 bases and the J segment 6 bases; nucleotides outside the gene matches: 4. CDR3 length equals 13 residues. Germline V CDR1 and CDR2: SGDLS, YYNGEE. The CDR3 is CASSKAGSNEQFF. The CDR3 DNA reads TGTGCCAGCAGCAAAGCGGGGTCCAATGAGCAGTTCTTC.

The V and J genes are TRBV19 and TRBJ1-6, with 7 bases lining up with TRBD1. This CDR3 is built from 13 residues. The germline gives CDR1 LNHDA, CDR2 SQIVND (reference sequence). V lost 6 bases and J lost 7; bases outside the gene matches: 3. The CDR3 bases are TGTGCCAGTAGGGGGACAGTAAATTCACCCCTCCACTTT. This translates into CASRGTVNSPLHF.

The chain combines TRBV7-9 with TRBJ1-2; D gene unclear. CDR3 length: 15 amino acids. CDR1 is SEHNR, CDR2 FQNEAQ, per germline (reference sequence). The germline V and J ends were trimmed by 2 bases and 6 bases, with 16 bases remaining between them. This chain's CDR3 is CASSLIPAGLDGYTF. Here the CDR3 DNA reads TGTGCCAGCAGCTTAATCCCAGCAGGACTGGATGGCTACACCTTC.

Only a few counts were recorded for this clone. The chain has TRBV4-2 and TRBJ1-3; D gene uncertain. CDR1 is LGHNA, CDR2 YNFKEQ, per germline. The CDR3 loop spans 12 amino acids. Trimming cost V 3 bases and J 4 bases, with 4 bases left between them. The CDR3 bases are TGTGCCAGCAGCCATGAGGGAAACACCATATATTTT. Residues: CASSHEGNTIYF.

This clone has just a few counts. The V call is TRBV7-2, the J call TRBJ1-6; D ambiguous. The CDR3 loop spans 12 amino acids. V lost 8 bases and J 8 bases, leaving 10 bases between the germline ends. Germline-derived CDR1 and CDR2 are SGHTA and FQGNSA. The CDR3 protein is CASQRSHSPLHF. The CDR3 DNA is TGTGCCAGCCAGCGGTCACATTCACCCCTCCACTTT.

The chain couples TRBV4-1 to TRBJ1-1, with TRBD1 matching over 8 bases. With 2 bases clipped from V and 8 bases from J, the junction kept 4 bases outside the gene matches. The V gene's germline CDR1 is MGHRA and CDR2 YSYEKL. The CDR3 spans 13 residues. CDR3: CASSQRTGSEAFF. CDR3 DNA sequence: TGCGCCAGCAGCCAACGGACAGGGTCGGAAGCTTTCTTT.

J is TRBJ2-3 and V is TRBV2; D is undetermined. The CDR3 is made up of 10 amino acids. V lost 8 bases and J 5 bases, leaving 5 bases between the germline ends. Germline V gene lookup returns CDR1 SNHLY and CDR2 FYNNEI. The CDR3 bases are TGTGCCAGCGGAGAAGATACGCAGTATTTT. It codes for CASGEDTQYF.

A word on this clone: A read error is possible here, since a much larger clone lies one base away. The V and J genes are TRBV5-6 and TRBJ2-5, with D unresolved. This CDR3 is 11 amino acids long. Germline values: CDR1 SGHDT, CDR2 YYEEEE. Between the trimmed V and J ends, which lost 4 bases and 1 base, there was a span of 2 bases. Here the CDR3 DNA reads TGTGCCAGCAGCGCCCAAGAGACCCAGTACTTC. Protein product: CASSAQETQYF.